Sequencing of this TCR beta chain was carried out in a study of human T cells and chemical hapten exposure. Study-wide context: The patch tests put 0.01% DPC on the skin of the upper back and were read 6 days later.

Time point: pre-sensitization, week 0. Treatment: therapeutic diphenylcyclopropenone sensitization with weekly scalp DPC. Germline V gene data show CDR1 as SEHNR and CDR2 as FQNEAQ (reference sequence). The germline V and J ends were trimmed by 5 bases and 5 bases, with 15 bases remaining between them. CDR3 length: 14 residues. This clonotype has at least ten counts. Unique molecular identifiers were affixed to discrete cDNA molecules within the library. TCRdb fed the RACE reads into MiXCR, producing one record per CDR3 protein. This sample has over 300,000 distinct CDR3 sequences, with around 5.5% found just once.

This sequence was found in a woman aged 45-60 years with alopecia areata. Some clones in this sample may be carry-over from other donors' samples. The sample here was whole blood, taken in connection with sensitization to the hapten diphenylcyclopropenone (DPC). The V and J genes are TRBV7-9 and TRBJ2-5; D is possibly TRBD2 (6 bases). CDR3 sequence reads: CASSPPGVGETQYF. CDR3 bases: TGTGCCAGCAGCCCCCCGGGGGTGGGGGAGACCCAGTACTTC. The entire variable domain, with the rest obtained from reference TRBV7-9 and TRBJ2-5, is as follows: DTGVSQNPRHKITKRGQNVTFRCDPISEHNRLYWYRQTLGQGPEFLTYFQNEAQLEKSRLLSDRFSAERPKGSFSTLEIQRTEQGDSAMYLCASSPPGVGETQYFGPGTRLLVL.